These 15 T cell receptor beta chains were sequenced from one sample in a study of cytomegalovirus exposure and HLA in healthy donors. The PCR was carried out with 60 Vbeta primers and 13 Jbeta primers. The assay was immunoSEQ multiplex PCR, and TCRdb's table has in-frame clones only and misses some. The sample spans about 160,000 clones; the ten largest clones claim roughly 1.3%. What was sequenced was PBMCs. These receptors were obtained from a woman aged 60 to 75 in good health and CMV-seronegative.

V gene TRBV19 combines with J gene TRBJ1-2; D gene ambiguous. The V gene's germline CDR1 is LNHDA and CDR2 SQIVND (reference sequence). V lost 7 bases, J lost 4 bases, and 25 bases lay in between. The CDR3 consists of 17 residues. The CDR3 DNA is TGTGCCAGTACCGGAGAGAGCGGCCTCCCAACGGGCTATGGCTACACCTTC. Its translation is CASTGESGLPTGYGYTF.

The chain couples TRBV11-2 to TRBJ2-2; TRBD2 aligns across 11 bases. From germline, CDR1 is SGHAT and CDR2 FQNNGV. The CDR3 has 16 residues. Trimming at V came to 5 bases and at J to 3 bases, leaving 5 bases not matched to a gene. As DNA, the CDR3 is TGTGCCAGCAGCCTAGGGACTAGCGGTCACACCGGGGAGCTGTTTTTT. This sequence encodes CASSLGTSGHTGELFF. The complete variable domain, with remaining parts taken from reference TRBV11-2 and TRBJ2-2, reads EAGVAQSPRYKIIEKRQSVAFWCNPISGHATLYWYQQILGQGPKLLIQFQNNGVVDDSQLPKDRFSAERLKGVDSTLKIQPAKLEDSAVYLCASSLGTSGHTGELFFGEGSRLTVL.

The genes are TRBV4-1 and TRBJ2-7; D remains ambiguous. V gave up 8 bases and J gave up 0 bases, with 14 bases separating them. Looked up from germline, CDR1 is MGHRA and CDR2 is YSYEKL. The CDR3 extends over 14 amino acids. The CDR3 DNA reads as TGCGCCAGCTCACAGAATCCGAGCTCCTACGAGCAGTACTTC. It translates to CASSQNPSSYEQYF.

On this clone: Other DNA sequences of this sample code for an identical CDR3. The chain employs TRBV7-3 and TRBJ2-3, with D possibly being TRBD2 (5 bases). V was cut by 5 bases and J by 2 bases, with 11 bases left in between. The germline gives CDR1 SGHTA, CDR2 FQGTGA. The CDR3 sequence is 14 residues long. The CDR3 sequence is CASSLSGNTDTQYF. The CDR3 region has the DNA TGTGCCAGCAGCCTCTCCGGGAACACAGATACGCAGTATTTT.

This chain links TRBV7-2 with TRBJ2-3; D is ambiguous. This CDR3 comprises 15 residues. The ends were cut back, 1 base at V and 10 bases at J, with 18 bases in the middle. Per germline, CDR1 SGHTA and CDR2 FQGNSA. The CDR3 bases are TGTGCCAGCAGCTTAGAATTTACTCCCGCAATTTCGCAGTATTTT. Protein: CASSLEFTPAISQYF.

This chain joins TRBV29-1 and TRBJ1-2; TRBD1 matches at 8 bases. There are 14 residues in the CDR3. The germline CDR1 and CDR2 sequences are SQVTM and ANQGSEA. V lost 7 bases, J lost 1 base, and 8 bases stayed unmatched. The CDR3 bases are TGCAGCGCTGGACAGGGATCCCTTAACTATGGCTACACCTTC. It yields the protein CSAGQGSLNYGYTF. Filled out from reference TRBV29-1 and TRBJ1-2, the complete variable domain reads SAVISQKPSRDICQRGTSLTIQCQVDSQVTMMFWYRQQPGQSLTLIATANQGSEATYESGFVIDKFPISRPNLTFSTLTVSNMSPEDSSIYLCSAGQGSLNYGYTFGSGTRLTVV.

The V call is TRBV7-6, the J call TRBJ1-2, with D maybe TRBD1 (5 bases). CDR1 and CDR2 (germline): SGHVS, FNYEAQ. V lost 4 bases and J 2 bases, leaving 17 bases between the germline ends. The CDR3 runs to 16 residues. The CDR3 DNA reads as TGTGCCAGCAGCTCCGGACAAAGCATCGGAAACTATGGCTACACCTTC. It specifies CASSSGQSIGNYGYTF.

V gene TRBV10-3 combines with J gene TRBJ1-1; 7 nucleotides match TRBD1. V lost 7 bases, J lost 1 base, and 3 bases stayed unmatched. CDR3 length: 13 amino acids. Germline-derived CDR1 and CDR2 are ENHRY and SYGVKD. For the CDR3, the DNA is TGTGCCATCAATGGACAGGCGAACACTGAAGCTTTCTTT. Translation gives CAINGQANTEAFF.

The rearrangement links TRBV18 to TRBJ2-5, with D hard to call. The V and J ends lost 6 bases and 4 bases respectively, with 15 bases between them. The CDR3 spans 14 residues. CDR1 KGHSH and CDR2 LQKENI come from the germline V gene. This CDR3 is CASSQVNSGETQYF. The CDR3 region has the DNA TGTGCCAGCTCTCAGGTGAACTCTGGAGAGACCCAGTACTTC.

The genes are TRBV6-5 and TRBJ1-5, with TRBD1 matching over 10 bases. The CDR3 totals 15 residues. CDR1 is MNHEY, CDR2 SVGAGI, per germline. J gave up 4 bases and V 6 bases, and 6 bases lay outside the gene matches. DNA for the CDR3: TGTGCCAGCAGCCAGGGACAGGGGAGTAATCAGCCCCAGCATTTT. It translates to CASSQGQGSNQPQHF.

CDR3 nucleotide sequence: TGTGCCAGCAGTGAATGGCAGGGGGCCAGCCCACGAGGCTACGAGCAGTACTTC. Protein product: CASSEWQGASPRGYEQYF. The J gene is TRBJ2-7, the V gene TRBV25-1, with 8 bases aligning to TRBD1. With 1 base clipped from V and 3 bases from J, the junction kept 14 bases outside the gene matches. This CDR3 spans 18 amino acids. Germline lookup yields CDR1 MGHDK and CDR2 SYGVNS.

This sequence joins TRBV28 and TRBJ2-1; the match to TRBD2 covers 10 bases. This CDR3 is built from 15 residues. Germline V CDR1 and CDR2: MDHEN, SYDVKM. The V gene end was trimmed by 4 bases and the J gene end by 10 bases; junction bases not matched to a gene: 10. The CDR3 sequence is CASSSGVAGGYEQFF. The CDR3 DNA sequence: TGTGCCAGCAGTTCCGGGGTAGCGGGAGGCTACGAGCAGTTCTTC. Variable domain in full (rest from reference TRBV28 and TRBJ2-1): DVKVTQSSRYLVKRTGEKVFLECVQDMDHENMFWYRQDPGLGLRLIYFSYDVKMKEKGDIPEGYSVSREKKERFSLILESASTNQTSMYLCASSSGVAGGYEQFFGPGTRLTVL.

The chain is built from TRBV5-1 and TRBJ2-1; possible D gene TRBD1, 6 bases. Trimming removed 3 bases from V and 0 bases from J, with 10 bases in between. This CDR3 contains 15 residues. CDR1 is SGHRS, CDR2 YFSETQ, per germline. This CDR3 reads CASSSGAHSYNEQFF. In DNA, the CDR3 is TGCGCCAGCAGCTCAGGGGCCCACTCCTACAATGAGCAGTTCTTC.

This chain links TRBV9 with TRBJ1-5, with 9 positions matching TRBD1. V was pared by 4 bases and J by 3 bases, with 5 bases of the junction left unmatched. The CDR3 extends over 15 amino acids. Per the germline V gene, CDR1 is SGDLS and CDR2 is YYNGEE. For the CDR3, the DNA is TGTGCCAGCAGCCACAGGGGGCTGGACAATCAGCCCCAGCATTTT. Residues: CASSHRGLDNQPQHF.

This rearrangement joins TRBV29-1 to TRBJ2-1, with TRBD1 matching 7 bases. The CDR3 is 14 residues long. The ends lost 5 bases at V and 6 bases at J; junction bases unmatched: 10. Germline assignment: CDR1 SQVTM and CDR2 ANQGSEA. CDR3 coding DNA: TGCAGCGTTCGCCAGGGGGATGACGGCAATGAGCAGTTCTTC. The encoded protein is CSVRQGDDGNEQFF.